A selection of T cell receptor beta chains follows, all from one sample in a study of blood T cell repertoires in COVID-19. The data were produced by immunoSEQ multiplex PCR, yet TCRdb's version contains in-frame clones alone and is incomplete. The repertoire holds 300,000 to 400,000 clones, over 75% seen once, with roughly 4% in the top ten. Sequenced: peripheral blood. The receptors stem from a woman aged 50 to 65 with active or convalescent COVID-19. Both conserved end residues are part of each CDR3. The order of the fields is J gene, D gene, clone size, V gene, CDR3 length, CDR3 DNA, CDR3 protein. D genes are given only for firm matches. Rows may omit the clone size; those that give it use once, few, many or a size class.

>TRBJ1-5|NA|NA|TRBV19|13
TGTGCCAGTATGACAAGCAAAGGTCAGCCCCAGCATTTT
CASMTSKGQPQHF
>TRBJ2-2|TRBD1|NA|TRBV7-2|16
TGTGCCAGCAGCTTACAGGGGGCCGCCGGCACCGGGGAGCTGTTTTTT
CASSLQGAAGTGELFF
>TRBJ2-1|NA|NA|TRBV6-4|15
TGTGCCAGCAGTGACTTCCCCGACAGAAAGAATGAGCAGTTCTTC
CASSDFPDRKNEQFF
>TRBJ2-4|NA|NA|TRBV19|14
TGTGCCAGTAGAAACAGGGACGGTGGAAACATTCAGTACTTC
CASRNRDGGNIQYF
>TRBJ2-7|TRBD1|NA|TRBV11-3|16
TGTGCCAGCAGCCCACTACCGGACAGGGGTTCCTACGAGCAGTACTTC
CASSPLPDRGSYEQYF
>TRBJ1-2|NA|NA|TRBV5-1|14
TGCGCCAGCAGACCCGGGATGAATTCCTATGGCTACACCTTC
CASRPGMNSYGYTF
>TRBJ2-7|TRBD1|NA|TRBV19|13
TGTGCCAGTAGTAGGGGACAGCTCTACGAGCAGTACTTC
CASSRGQLYEQYF
>TRBJ1-2|NA|NA|TRBV6-5|13
TGTGCCAGCAGAGCAACAGAAAACTATGGCTACACCTTC
CASRATENYGYTF
>TRBJ2-6|TRBD2|once|TRBV27|16
TGTGCCAGCAGTTTATATGCTGGGACTAGGGCCAACGTCCTGACTTTC
CASSLYAGTRANVLTF
>TRBJ2-7|TRBD1|NA|TRBV7-2|13
TGTGCCAGCAGCCCCCGACAGGGCTACGAGCAGTACTTC
CASSPRQGYEQYF
>TRBJ1-4|TRBD1|NA|TRBV4-3|19
TGCGCCAGCAGCCAAGATCGATTAGACAGGGGGCGACCCAATGAAAAACTGTTTTTT
CASSQDRLDRGRPNEKLFF
>TRBJ2-1|TRBD1|NA|TRBV10-3|15
TGTGCCATCAGGCCGGGACAGGGGTATTACAATGAGCAGTTCTTC
CAIRPGQGYYNEQFF
>TRBJ1-5|NA|NA|TRBV4-2|15
TGTGCCAGCAGCCAAGAGGAGAATATCAATCAGCCCCAGCATTTT
CASSQEENINQPQHF
>TRBJ1-2|NA|NA|TRBV19|16
TGTGCCAGTAGTAAGGCAGGGGCGGCTCGTCAGGATGGCTACACCTTC
CASSKAGAARQDGYTF
>TRBJ1-4|TRBD1|NA|TRBV15|14
TGTGCCACCAGCACGCGGGACAGGGCTGAAAAACTGTTTTTT
CATSTRDRAEKLFF
>TRBJ2-3|NA|once|TRBV29-1|13
TGCAGCGTTGGGGGGGTAGTCACAGATACGCAGTATTTT
CSVGGVVTDTQYF
>TRBJ1-3|NA|NA|TRBV28|18
TGTGCCAGCAGTTTTTGGATTGCGGGACGGCTCTCTGGAAACACCATATATTTT
CASSFWIAGRLSGNTIYF
>TRBJ2-1|TRBD1|once|TRBV5-1|14
TGCGCCAGCAGCTTGGGACAGGGTTTTTTTGAGCAGTTCTTC
CASSLGQGFFEQFF
>TRBJ2-7|NA|NA|TRBV7-3|15
TGTGCCAGCGCCCCGCGGGGCGGGGCCTCCTACGAGCAGTACTTC
CASAPRGGASYEQYF
>TRBJ1-1|NA|NA|TRBV7-8|14
TGTGCCAGCAGCTTAACGACAGGGAACACTGAAGCTTTCTTT
CASSLTTGNTEAFF
>TRBJ1-2|NA|NA|TRBV19|13
TGTGCCAGTAGTATGCAGGGAAACTATGGCTACACCTTC
CASSMQGNYGYTF
>TRBJ2-3|TRBD2|NA|TRBV13|16
TGTGCCAGCAGCACGACTAGCGGGGGGGCCCCAGATACGCAGTATTTT
CASSTTSGGAPDTQYF
>TRBJ2-3|TRBD1|NA|TRBV11-3|13
TGTGCCAGCAGCGGGACAGGAACAGATACGCAGTATTTT
CASSGTGTDTQYF
>TRBJ1-2|NA|once|TRBV28|15
TGTGCCAGCAGTGCAGGACACCTAGCTAACTATGGCTACACCTTC
CASSAGHLANYGYTF
>TRBJ2-7|TRBD2|once|TRBV27|14
TGTGCCAGCAGTCCGGGCGGGGGACGGTACGAGCAGTACTTC
CASSPGGGRYEQYF
>TRBJ2-1|TRBD1|once|TRBV24-1|15
TGTGCCACCAGTGACCCAGGACAGGGAAAAAATGAGCAGTTCTTC
CATSDPGQGKNEQFF
>TRBJ1-2|TRBD1|NA|TRBV29-1|13
TGCAGCGTTCAGGCAGGGGGCTTGGTTGGCTACACCTTC
CSVQAGGLVGYTF
>TRBJ1-2|NA|NA|TRBV28|12
TGTGCCAGCAGTTTTCCGGGGGGAGGCTACACCTTC
CASSFPGGGYTF
>TRBJ1-1|TRBD1|NA|TRBV6-5|14
TGTGCCAGCAGTAGGGGACAGGTAGTCGCTGAAGCTTTCTTT
CASSRGQVVAEAFF
>TRBJ2-5|NA|NA|TRBV11-2|13
TGTGCCAGCAGCTCTCTAGCGTCAGAGACCCAGTACTTC
CASSSLASETQYF
>TRBJ1-2|NA|NA|TRBV3-1/TRBV3-2|14
TGTGCCAGCAGCCAAGCGATTGGGGCGCGGGGCTACACCTTC
CASSQAIGARGYTF
>TRBJ2-2|NA|few|TRBV11-3|13
TGTGCCAGCAGCTTAGTGGAGGCCGGGGAGCTGTTTTTT
CASSLVEAGELFF
>TRBJ1-1|TRBD1|NA|TRBV10-3|17
TGTGCCATCAGTGAGTCGACGACAGGGATGTCGAACACTGAAGCTTTCTTT
CAISESTTGMSNTEAFF
>TRBJ1-2|NA|NA|TRBV6-5|13
TGTGCCAGCACGCGGGCGGGGATATATGGCTACACCTTC
CASTRAGIYGYTF
>TRBJ1-6|NA|NA|TRBV5-4|18
TGTGCCAGCAGCTTGGGACACTTCGGGAGCTCCTATAATTCACCCCTCCACTTT
CASSLGHFGSSYNSPLHF
>TRBJ2-7|NA|NA|TRBV28|11
TGTGCCAGCCGCGGGTTCTACGAGCAGTACTTC
CASRGFYEQYF
>TRBJ2-5|NA|NA|TRBV2|11
TGTGCCAGCAGTGCCCGGGAGACCCAGTACTTC
CASSARETQYF
>TRBJ2-1|TRBD1|once|TRBV7-3|15
TGTGCCAGCAGCTTCCCGGGACAGGGAAGCAATGAGCAGTTCTTC
CASSFPGQGSNEQFF
>TRBJ1-5|TRBD1|NA|TRBV15|17
TGTGCCACCAGCAGACCACGGACAGGGATGAGCAATCAGCCCCAGCATTTT
CATSRPRTGMSNQPQHF
>TRBJ1-1|TRBD1|NA|TRBV5-5|16
TGTGCCAGCAGCTTGGGGCTCCGGGACAGGGTTGCTGAAGCTTTCTTT
CASSLGLRDRVAEAFF
>TRBJ2-3|NA|NA|TRBV24-1|14
TGTGCCACCAGTTTAGGGGGTAGCACAGATACGCAGTATTTT
CATSLGGSTDTQYF
>TRBJ1-2|TRBD1|NA|TRBV4-1|16
TGCGCCAGCAGCCAGGGGGACAGGGGGGGACACTATGGCTACACCTTC
CASSQGDRGGHYGYTF
>TRBJ2-3|NA|NA|TRBV28|14
TGTGCCAGCAGTTTCCTCCAGGGAACAGATACGCAGTATTTT
CASSFLQGTDTQYF
>TRBJ1-2|NA|NA|TRBV19|14
TGTGCCAGTAGTATGGCCAGGGATGACTATGGCTACACCTTC
CASSMARDDYGYTF
>TRBJ1-1|NA|once|TRBV11-2|15
TGTGCCAGCAGCTTAGGCATAGGAGAGAACACTGAAGCTTTCTTT
CASSLGIGENTEAFF
>TRBJ1-1|TRBD1|NA|TRBV6-5|15
TGTGCCAGCAGTCCTTGGACAGGGCGAAGGACTGAAGCTTTCTTT
CASSPWTGRRTEAFF
>TRBJ1-2|TRBD1|NA|TRBV18|16
TGTGCCAGCTCCACGGGACAGGGGGCGGCTAACTATGGCTACACCTTC
CASSTGQGAANYGYTF
>TRBJ2-7|TRBD1|NA|TRBV30|15
TGTGCCTGGAGTCCCGTTGGACAGGGAGGCTACGAGCAGTACTTC
CAWSPVGQGGYEQYF
>TRBJ2-2|NA|NA|TRBV10-3|13
TGTGCCATCAGGACAGGTGACACCGGGGAGCTGTTTTTT
CAIRTGDTGELFF
>TRBJ2-3|TRBD2|NA|TRBV25-1|11
TGTGCCAGCAGGGGAGGGCGGACGCAGTATTTT
CASRGGRTQYF
>TRBJ2-7|NA|NA|TRBV7-9|14
TGTGCCAGCAGCTTAGTTACGGAGTTCCGCGAGCAGTACTTC
CASSLVTEFREQYF
>TRBJ2-3|NA|NA|TRBV4-3|16
TGCGCCAGCAGCCAAGTTTGGGGGGGCGAAACAGATACGCAGTATTTT
CASSQVWGGETDTQYF
>TRBJ2-1|NA|NA|TRBV4-1|12
TGCGCCAGCAGCCAAGTCGCGGATGAGCAGTTCTTC
CASSQVADEQFF
>TRBJ2-3|NA|NA|TRBV5-1|15
TGCGCCAGCAGCTTGGTGCCTTCTAACACAGATACGCAGTATTTT
CASSLVPSNTDTQYF
>TRBJ1-6|TRBD1|NA|TRBV27|13
TGTGCCAGCAGGACAGGGTATAATTCACCCCTCCACTTT
CASRTGYNSPLHF
>TRBJ1-1|NA|NA|TRBV7-2|14
TGTGCCAGCAGCTTAGCGTCGAGTAACACTGAAGCTTTCTTT
CASSLASSNTEAFF
>TRBJ2-5|NA|once|TRBV5-5|14
TGTGCCAGCAGCCCCCTTCCGGGGCAAGAGACCCAGTACTTC
CASSPLPGQETQYF
>TRBJ2-7|TRBD2|few|TRBV9|16
TGTGCCAGCAGCCTAGGGACTAGCGGGGGTCGGGTCGAGCAGTACTTC
CASSLGTSGGRVEQYF
>TRBJ2-1|TRBD1|once|TRBV4-1|15
TGCGCCAGCAGCCAAGAGGACAGGGGGCGCGATGAGCAGTTCTTC
CASSQEDRGRDEQFF
>TRBJ2-1|TRBD1|NA|TRBV7-2|15
TGTGCCAGCAGCTTATGGGACAGAGACTACAATGAGCAGTTCTTC
CASSLWDRDYNEQFF